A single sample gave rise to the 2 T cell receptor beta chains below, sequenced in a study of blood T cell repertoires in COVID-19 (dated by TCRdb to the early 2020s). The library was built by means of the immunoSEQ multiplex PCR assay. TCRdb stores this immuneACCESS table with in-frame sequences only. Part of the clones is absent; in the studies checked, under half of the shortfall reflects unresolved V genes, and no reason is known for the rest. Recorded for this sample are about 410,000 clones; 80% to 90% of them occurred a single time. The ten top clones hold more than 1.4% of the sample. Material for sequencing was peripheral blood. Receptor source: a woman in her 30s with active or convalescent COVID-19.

The CDR3 DNA sequence: TGTGCCAGCAGCTCAACAGGGCTGAACACCGGGGAGCTGTTTTTT. Protein product: CASSSTGLNTGELFF. This chain links TRBV7-2 with TRBJ2-2; TRBD1 might be the D (6 bases). The germline gives CDR1 SGHTA, CDR2 FQGNSA. Trimming removed 4 bases at V and 1 base at J, with 10 bases between. The CDR3 runs 15 residues.

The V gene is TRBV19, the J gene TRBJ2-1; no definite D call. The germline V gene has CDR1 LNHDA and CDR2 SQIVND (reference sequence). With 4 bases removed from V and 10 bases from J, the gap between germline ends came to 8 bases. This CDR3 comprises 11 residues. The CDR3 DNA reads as TGTGCCAGTAGTACCGAGAGGGAGCAGTTCTTC. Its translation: CASSTEREQFF.